This TCR beta chain was retrieved from a study of shared clonotypes between healthy human individuals. Profiled with immunoSEQ multiplex PCR; TCRdb holds only in-frame clones, not every one. Altogether millions of clones are present, 85% to 95% being singletons, with the ten largest covering roughly 1.8%. A note on this clone: The same CDR3 also results from other DNA sequences found in this sample.

As defined, naive CD8 cells were CD45RO-negative and positively selected for CCR7, with terminally differentiated effector memory CD45RA+ cells excluded. The donors were all Caucasian adults (living in Nashville, Tennessee). Sequenced input: naive CD8+ T cells from PBMCs. This TCR derives from a man between 18 and 29 years old in good health. Some clones in this sample may be carry-over from other donors' samples.

The CDR3 nucleotides read TGTGCCAGCAGCTTAAGCTTCGGTCCTGGGGCCAACGTCCTGACTTTC. This encodes CASSLSFGPGANVLTF. The V call is TRBV7-9, the J call TRBJ2-6; D is ambiguous. Germline-derived CDR1 and CDR2 are SEHNR and FQNEAQ (reference sequence). The CDR3 has 16 amino acids. V was clipped by 2 bases and J by 2 bases, with 10 bases between them.